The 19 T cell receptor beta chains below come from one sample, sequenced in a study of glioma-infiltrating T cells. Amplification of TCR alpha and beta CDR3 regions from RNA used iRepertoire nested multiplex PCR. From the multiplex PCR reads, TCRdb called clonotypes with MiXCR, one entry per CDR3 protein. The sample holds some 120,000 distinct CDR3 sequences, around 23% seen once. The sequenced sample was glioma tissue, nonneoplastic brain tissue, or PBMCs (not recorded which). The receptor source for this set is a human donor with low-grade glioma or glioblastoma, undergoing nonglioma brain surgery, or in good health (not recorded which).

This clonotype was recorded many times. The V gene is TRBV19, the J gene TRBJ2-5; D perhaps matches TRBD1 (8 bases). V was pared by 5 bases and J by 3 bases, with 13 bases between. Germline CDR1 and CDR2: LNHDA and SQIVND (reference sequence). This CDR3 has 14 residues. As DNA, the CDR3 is TGTGCCAGTAGTCGACAGGGGAGGGAAGAGACCCAGTACTTC. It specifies CASSRQGREETQYF. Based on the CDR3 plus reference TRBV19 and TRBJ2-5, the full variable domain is DGGITQSPKYLFRKEGQNVTLSCEQNLNHDAMYWYRQDPGQGLRLIYYSQIVNDFQKGDIAEGYSVSREKKESFPLTVTSAQKNPTAFYLCASSRQGREETQYFGPGTRLLVL.

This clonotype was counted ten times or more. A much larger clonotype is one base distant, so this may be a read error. This CDR3 is CASRLVGADTQYF. Written as DNA, the CDR3 is TGTGCCAGCCGCTTAGTCGGAGCGGATACGCAGTATTTT. V and J are TRBV7-2 and TRBJ2-3; D is uncertain. CDR3 length equals 13 residues. Germline loops: CDR1 SGHTA, CDR2 FQGNSA.

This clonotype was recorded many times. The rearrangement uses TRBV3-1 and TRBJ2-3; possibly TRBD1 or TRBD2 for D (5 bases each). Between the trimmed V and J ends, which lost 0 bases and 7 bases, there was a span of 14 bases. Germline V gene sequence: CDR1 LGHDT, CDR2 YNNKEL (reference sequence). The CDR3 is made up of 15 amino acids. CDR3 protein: CASSQDLGELNTQYF. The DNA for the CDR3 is TGTGCCAGCAGCCAAGATTTGGGGGAGTTAAATACGCAGTATTTT.

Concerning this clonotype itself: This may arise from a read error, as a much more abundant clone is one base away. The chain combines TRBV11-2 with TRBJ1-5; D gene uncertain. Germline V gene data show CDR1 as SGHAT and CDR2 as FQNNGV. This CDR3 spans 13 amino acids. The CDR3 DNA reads TGTGCCAGCAGCTACAGTCACAATCAGCCCGAGCATTTT. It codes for CASSYSHNQPEHF.

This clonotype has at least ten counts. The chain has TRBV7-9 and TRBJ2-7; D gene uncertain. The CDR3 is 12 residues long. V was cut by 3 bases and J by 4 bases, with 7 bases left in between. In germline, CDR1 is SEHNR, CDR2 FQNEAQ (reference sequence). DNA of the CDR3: TGTGCCAGCAGCTTCAACAGATACGAGCAGTACTTC. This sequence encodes CASSFNRYEQYF.

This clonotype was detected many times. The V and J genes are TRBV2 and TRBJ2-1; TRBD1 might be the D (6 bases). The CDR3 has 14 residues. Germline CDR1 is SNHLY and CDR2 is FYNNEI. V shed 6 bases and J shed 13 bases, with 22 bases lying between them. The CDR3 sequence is CASRPSLTGLGQFF. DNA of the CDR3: TGTGCCAGCAGGCCCAGTTTAACAGGGTTGGGTCAGTTCTTC.

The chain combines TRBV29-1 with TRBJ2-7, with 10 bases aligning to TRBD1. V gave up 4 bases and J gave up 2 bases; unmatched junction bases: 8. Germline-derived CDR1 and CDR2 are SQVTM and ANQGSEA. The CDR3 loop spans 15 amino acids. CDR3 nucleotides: TGCAGCGTTGCTTCCTCCGGGACAGGGGCCTACGAGCAGTACTTC. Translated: CSVASSGTGAYEQYF.

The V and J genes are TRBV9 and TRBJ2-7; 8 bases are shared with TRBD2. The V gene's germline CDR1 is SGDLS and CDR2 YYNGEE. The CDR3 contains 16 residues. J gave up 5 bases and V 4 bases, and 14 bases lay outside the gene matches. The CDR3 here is CASSPPAASGFHEQYF. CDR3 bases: TGTGCCAGCAGCCCCCCCGCGGCTAGCGGGTTCCACGAGCAGTACTTC. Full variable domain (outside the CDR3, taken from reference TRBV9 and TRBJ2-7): DSGVTQTPKHLITATGQRVTLRCSPRSGDLSVYWYQQSLDQGLQFLIQYYNGEERAKGNILERFSAQQFPDLHSELNLSSLELGDSALYFCASSPPAASGFHEQYFGPGTRLTVT.

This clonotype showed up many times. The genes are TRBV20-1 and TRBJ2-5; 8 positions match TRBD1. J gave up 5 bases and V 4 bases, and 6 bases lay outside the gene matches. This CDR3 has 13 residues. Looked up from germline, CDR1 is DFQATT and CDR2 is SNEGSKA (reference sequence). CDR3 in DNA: TGCAGTGCTACCTGGACAGGGCGGGAGACCCAGTACTTC. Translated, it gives CSATWTGRETQYF.

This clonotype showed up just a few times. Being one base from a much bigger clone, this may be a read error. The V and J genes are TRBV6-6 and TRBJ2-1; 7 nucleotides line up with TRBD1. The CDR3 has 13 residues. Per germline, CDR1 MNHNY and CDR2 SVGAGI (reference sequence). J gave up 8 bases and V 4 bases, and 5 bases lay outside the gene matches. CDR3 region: CASSFRGGDEQFF. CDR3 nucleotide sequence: TGTGCCAGCAGTTTTCGAGGGGGCGATGAGCAGTTCTTC.

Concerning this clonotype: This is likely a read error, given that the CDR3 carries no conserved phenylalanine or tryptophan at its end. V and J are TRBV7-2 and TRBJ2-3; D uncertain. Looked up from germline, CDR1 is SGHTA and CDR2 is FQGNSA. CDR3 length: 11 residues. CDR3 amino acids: CASSSTDRQYS. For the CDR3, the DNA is TGTGCCAGCAGCTCTACAGATAGGCAGTATTCT.

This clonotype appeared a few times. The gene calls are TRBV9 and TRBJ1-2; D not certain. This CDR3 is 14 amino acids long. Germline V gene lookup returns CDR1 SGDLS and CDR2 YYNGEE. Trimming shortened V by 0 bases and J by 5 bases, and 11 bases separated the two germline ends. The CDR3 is CASSVGAPGYGYTF. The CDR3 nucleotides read TGTGCCAGCAGCGTAGGGGCCCCGGGGTATGGCTACACCTTC. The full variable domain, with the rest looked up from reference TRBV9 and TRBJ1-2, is DSGVTQTPKHLITATGQRVTLRCSPRSGDLSVYWYQQSLDQGLQFLIQYYNGEERAKGNILERFSAQQFPDLHSELNLSSLELGDSALYFCASSVGAPGYGYTFGSGTRLTVV.

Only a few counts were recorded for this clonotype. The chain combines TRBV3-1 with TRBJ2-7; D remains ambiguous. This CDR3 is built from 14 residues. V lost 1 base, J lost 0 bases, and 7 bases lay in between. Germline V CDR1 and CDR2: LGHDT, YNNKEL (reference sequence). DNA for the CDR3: TGTGCCAGCAGCCAAGTACGGAACTCCTACGAGCAGTACTTC. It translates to CASSQVRNSYEQYF.

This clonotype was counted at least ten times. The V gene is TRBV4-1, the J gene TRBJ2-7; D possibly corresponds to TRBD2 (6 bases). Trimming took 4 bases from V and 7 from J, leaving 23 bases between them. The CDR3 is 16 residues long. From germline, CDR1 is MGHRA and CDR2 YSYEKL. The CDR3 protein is CASSPLRFPGVEEQYF. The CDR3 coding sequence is TGCGCCAGCAGCCCCCTGCGTTTTCCGGGGGTTGAGGAGCAGTACTTC.

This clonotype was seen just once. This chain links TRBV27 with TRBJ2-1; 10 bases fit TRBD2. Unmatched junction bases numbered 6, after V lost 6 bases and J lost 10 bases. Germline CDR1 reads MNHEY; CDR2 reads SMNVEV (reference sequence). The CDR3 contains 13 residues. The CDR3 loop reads CASSVQAGGEQFF. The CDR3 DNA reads TGTGCCAGCAGCGTACAAGCGGGAGGGGAGCAGTTCTTC.

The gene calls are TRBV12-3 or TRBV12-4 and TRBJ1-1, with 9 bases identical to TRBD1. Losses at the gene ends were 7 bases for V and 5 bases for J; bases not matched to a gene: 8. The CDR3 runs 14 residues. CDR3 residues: CASKTTGGGTEAFF. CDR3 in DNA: TGTGCCAGCAAGACGACAGGGGGAGGAACTGAAGCTTTCTTT.

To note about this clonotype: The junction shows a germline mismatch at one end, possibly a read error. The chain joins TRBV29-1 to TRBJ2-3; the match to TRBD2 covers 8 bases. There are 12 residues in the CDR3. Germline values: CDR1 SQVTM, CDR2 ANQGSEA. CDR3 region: CSAGGGQDTLYF. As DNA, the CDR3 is TGCAGCGCGGGGGGGGGTCAAGATACGCTGTATTTT.

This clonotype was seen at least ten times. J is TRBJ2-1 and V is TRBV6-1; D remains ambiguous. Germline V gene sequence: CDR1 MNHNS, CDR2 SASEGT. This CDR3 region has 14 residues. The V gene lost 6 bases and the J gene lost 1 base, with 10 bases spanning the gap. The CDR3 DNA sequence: TGTGCCAGCAGCTCAGGTCAGTCCTACAATGAGCAGTTCTTC. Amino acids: CASSSGQSYNEQFF.

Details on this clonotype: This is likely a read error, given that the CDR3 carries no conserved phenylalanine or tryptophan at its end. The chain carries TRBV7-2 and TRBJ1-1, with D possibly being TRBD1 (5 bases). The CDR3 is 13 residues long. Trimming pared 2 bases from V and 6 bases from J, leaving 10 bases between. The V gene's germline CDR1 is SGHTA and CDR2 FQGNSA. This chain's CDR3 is CASSLSRAAEAFY. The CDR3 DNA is TGTGCCAGCAGCTTAAGCAGGGCCGCTGAAGCTTTCTAT.